Described below is a single T cell receptor beta chain sequence and its context. The antigen is not known. The data derive from a study of T cell repertoires in cytomegalovirus infection. Study at large: Matching HLA type and CMV infection were both indicated by public TCR beta signatures. Study-level results: Predominance within the ex vivo response was attributable to HLA-C-restricted CMV-specific TCR beta clonotypes.

The germline V gene encodes CDR1 MDHEN and CDR2 SYDVKM. The CDR3 runs to 13 residues. V gave up 8 bases and J gave up 0 bases, with 8 bases separating them. TCRdb re-derived calls from the reads in MiXCR, one entry per CDR3 protein. The sample lists fewer than 200,000 distinct CDR3 sequences, 20% to 25% seen once, with roughly 25% in the top ten. This chain connects TRBV28 to TRBJ1-3, with D unclear. Sequenced here: CD8+ T cells from cultured PBMCs, sampled from culture after CMV antigen stimulation. The TCR comes from a human donor in good health (CMV status not recorded). Some clones in this sample may be carry-over from other donors' samples. This CDR3 is CASGLFSGNTIYF. The CDR3 DNA reads as TGTGCCAGCGGGCTCTTCTCTGGAAACACCATATATTTT.